The source of this T cell receptor (beta chain) is a study of blood T cells in healthy people across ages. Through a sample-barcoded 5' primer and a J-beta primer mix, a second PCR was run for roughly 7 to 12 cycles. Template switching added a 12-random-nucleotide identifier to every cDNA molecule. From the 5' RACE reads, TCRdb called clonotypes with MiXCR, one entry per CDR3 protein. The sample gives around 970,000 distinct CDR3 sequences, around 54% of which show up once; 20% to 25% is in the top ten. A minimum of 7 million PBMCs was isolated per sample. Germline V gene sequence: CDR1 KGHSH, CDR2 LQKENI. The V segment lost 6 bases and the J segment 2 bases; nucleotides outside the gene matches: 3. CDR3 length equals 14 residues.

The V gene is TRBV18, the J gene TRBJ2-3; 9 positions match TRBD2. What was sequenced was blood. The source of this sequence is a woman aged 60-70 years in good health. CDR3 sequence: CASSWTSDTDTQYF. The CDR3 nucleotides read TGTGCCAGCTCGTGGACTAGCGACACAGATACGCAGTATTTT.